A selection of T cell receptor beta chains follows, all from one sample in a study of CD8 T cells in Susac syndrome. MiXCR was run by TCRdb on the immunoSEQ multiplex PCR reads, yielding one entry per CDR3 protein. The repertoire consists of 140,000 or so distinct CDR3 sequences, with less than 95% occurring once and the leading ten covering 0.075% to 0.09%. The sample taken for sequencing was CD4+ T cells from PBMCs. All receptors derive from a human donor in good health. The CDR3 runs from the conserved cysteine through the conserved F or W. The D gene is left open where the match is weak. Some rows have no size entry. The others give once, few or many, or a class for an expanded clone.

clone_size,d_call,j_call,v_call,cdr3_nt,cdr3_aa
once,TRBD1,TRBJ2-2,TRBV7-9,TGTGCCAGCAGCTTATCCGGACAGGTCGGCGGGGAGCTGTTTTTT,CASSLSGQVGGELFF
-,TRBD2,TRBJ2-3,TRBV2,TGTGCCATACAGGGCAGCGGGAGTAGGTCGACAGATACGCAGTATTTT,CAIQGSGSRSTDTQYF
-,TRBD2,TRBJ2-7,TRBV3-1,TGTGCCAGCAGGAAGGCCGGGACTAGCGGTTACGAGCAGTACTTC,CASRKAGTSGYEQYF
-,-,TRBJ1-1,TRBV5-1,TGCGCCAGCTCCTTGGGGGAGGGCACTGAAGCTTTCTTT,CASSLGEGTEAFF
-,-,TRBJ1-1,TRBV20-1,TGCAGTGCGTTCGGGACAAGAAGGGAAAGCCGGAGCACTGAAGCTTTCTTT,CSAFGTRRESRSTEAFF
-,TRBD2,TRBJ2-5,TRBV2,TGTGCCAGCAGCCTCCGTAGCGGGACTCAAGAGACCCAGTACTTC,CASSLRSGTQETQYF
-,TRBD2,TRBJ2-7,TRBV7-9,TGTGCCAGCAGCCCTGTCCCGACTAGCGGCGAGCAGTACTTC,CASSPVPTSGEQYF
-,TRBD2,TRBJ2-1,TRBV10-3,TGTGCCATCAGTGAGGCTAGCGGGAGTTACGATGAGCAGTTCTTC,CAISEASGSYDEQFF
-,-,TRBJ1-2,TRBV7-3,TGTGCCAGCAGCTTAGGTCCAGGGGCCGATGGCTACACCTTC,CASSLGPGADGYTF
-,-,TRBJ1-1,TRBV15,TGTGCCACCCGAAGACACACCCGGGAAACTGAAGCTTTCTTT,CATRRHTRETEAFF
once,TRBD1,TRBJ1-2,TRBV19,TGTGCCAGTAGTCCCTCGGACAGGGGGAATGGCTACACCTTC,CASSPSDRGNGYTF
-,-,TRBJ2-7,TRBV7-6,TGTGCCAGCAGCTTAGACGAGGGCCCCTACGAGCAGTACTTC,CASSLDEGPYEQYF
-,-,TRBJ2-2,TRBV2,TGTGCCAGCAATCGGTTACAGGGCATGGCCGGGGAGCTGTTTTTT,CASNRLQGMAGELFF
-,TRBD1,TRBJ1-2,TRBV6-6,TGTGCCAGTTTGGACAGGGATGGGTATGGCTACACCTTC,CASLDRDGYGYTF
-,-,TRBJ2-7,TRBV7-9,TGTGCCAGCAGTTTAGTGGGCTACGAGCAGTACTTC,CASSLVGYEQYF
-,-,TRBJ1-2,TRBV2,TGTGCCAGCAGTGAAGCGCCCCGGAGGGGCTACACCTTC,CASSEAPRRGYTF
-,-,TRBJ2-5,TRBV12-3/TRBV12-4,TGTGCCAGCAGTTTAGCGGGAGCCGCTAGCCAAGAGACCCAGTACTTC,CASSLAGAASQETQYF
-,TRBD2,TRBJ2-5,TRBV19,TGTGCCAGTAGTGGGACTAGCGGGAATGGAGAGACCCAGTACTTC,CASSGTSGNGETQYF
-,-,TRBJ1-1,TRBV30,TGTGCCTGGGGCGAGGCTTTCTTT,CAWGEAFF
-,-,TRBJ2-2,TRBV20-1,TGCAGTGCTAGCGGGAGCGGCACCGGGGAGCTGTTTTTT,CSASGSGTGELFF
few,TRBD1,TRBJ1-2,TRBV25-1,TGTGCCAGCAGTGAATACGAAAGGGGGCCTAACTATGGCTACACCTTC,CASSEYERGPNYGYTF
-,TRBD2,TRBJ2-1,TRBV7-9,TGTGCCAGTAAAGGACTAGCGGGAGCCCTTGAGCAGTTCTTC,CASKGLAGALEQFF
-,TRBD2,TRBJ2-2,TRBV11-3,TGTGCCAGCAGCTCAGCGGGAGGTCTCGGGGAGCTGTTTTTT,CASSSAGGLGELFF
-,TRBD2,TRBJ2-3,TRBV4-1,TGCGCCAGCAGCCATTCCGGGACTAGCAGCAACACAGATACGCAGTATTTT,CASSHSGTSSNTDTQYF
-,-,TRBJ2-3,TRBV5-1,TGCGCCAGCAGCTTGGTGGGGGTCGGCACAGATACGCAGTATTTT,CASSLVGVGTDTQYF
-,TRBD2,TRBJ2-5,TRBV20-1,TGCAGTGCTACAATAGCGGGGCGGGAGACCCAGTACTTC,CSATIAGRETQYF
-,-,TRBJ2-1,TRBV5-1,TGCGCCAGCAGCCATCGGGCCGACCGCTCCTACAATGAGCAGTTCTTC,CASSHRADRSYNEQFF
-,TRBD2,TRBJ2-7,TRBV6-5,TGTGCCAGCCGTGGCGGGAGGGCCTGGGGGGAGCAGTACTTC,CASRGGRAWGEQYF
-,-,TRBJ2-1,TRBV7-2,TGTGCCAGCAGCTTAGCCGGGAAATACAATGAGCAGTTCTTC,CASSLAGKYNEQFF
-,-,TRBJ1-4,TRBV28,TGTGCCAGCAGTTTGACAGCTCCAAATGAAAAACTGTTTTTT,CASSLTAPNEKLFF
-,TRBD1,TRBJ2-4,TRBV2,TGTGCCAGCAGAGGGACAGTTAAAGCCAAAAACATTCAGTACTTC,CASRGTVKAKNIQYF
-,-,TRBJ1-5,TRBV6-1,TGTGCCAGCAGTGTGGGTAGCAATCAGCCCCAGCATTTT,CASSVGSNQPQHF
-,-,TRBJ1-3,TRBV6-1,TGTGCCAGCAGTGAAAGGCTGCCAGCAGCTGGAAACACCATATATTTT,CASSERLPAAGNTIYF
-,-,TRBJ2-5,TRBV28,TGTGCCAGCAGTTTCGGGGCAGAAGAGACCCAGTACTTC,CASSFGAEETQYF
-,-,TRBJ2-5,TRBV4-1,TGCGCCAGCAGCTATCTCCTAACCCAAGAGACCCAGTACTTC,CASSYLLTQETQYF
-,TRBD2,TRBJ2-1,TRBV30,TGTGCCTGGGGTATACGGACTAGCGGGAGGGGGTACAATGAGCAGTTCTTC,CAWGIRTSGRGYNEQFF